A selection of T cell receptor beta chains follows, all from one sample in a study of cytomegalovirus exposure and HLA in healthy donors. Sequencing used immunoSEQ multiplex PCR; TCRdb keeps in-frame clones, though not all of them. The sample yields more than 150,000 clones, 82% seen once. Sequencing used PBMCs. Receptors originate from a man aged 40-49 years in good health and CMV-seronegative. CDR3s include the opening cysteine and the closing phenylalanine or tryptophan. Fields, in order: D gene, clone size, J gene, CDR3 length, V gene, CDR3 DNA, CDR3 protein. The D gene is left open where the match is weak. The size field is filled for only some rows; it gives once, few, many or a size class.

NA NA TRBJ1-5 14 TRBV2 TGTGCCAGCAGAGGACAGTATAGCAATCAGCCCCAGCATTTT CASRGQYSNQPQHF
NA few TRBJ2-2 14 TRBV27 TGTGCCAGCACCCCTCAGGTCGACACCGGGGAGCTGTTTTTT CASTPQVDTGELFF
NA NA TRBJ1-4 15 TRBV9 TGTGCCAGTTCTTACACAGCGGGTTTTAATGAAAAACTGTTTTTT CASSYTAGFNEKLFF
NA NA TRBJ1-5 14 TRBV5-4 TGTGCCAGCAGCCTAGGGGGAAGGAGTCAGCCCCAGCATTTT CASSLGGRSQPQHF
TRBD1 NA TRBJ2-3 17 TRBV7-3 TGTGCCAGCAGCTTGACAGGGGGTGTCGGAGGCACAGATACGCAGTATTTT CASSLTGGVGGTDTQYF
TRBD1 NA TRBJ2-1 17 TRBV7-6 TGTGCCAGCAGCTACCGACAGGGGTCTTCCCCCTTCGATGAGCAGTTCTTC CASSYRQGSSPFDEQFF
NA NA TRBJ1-2 13 TRBV2 TGTGCCAGCATCGGCCCAGGGCGGAGCGGCTACACCTTC CASIGPGRSGYTF
TRBD1 NA TRBJ2-7 13 TRBV30 TGTGCCTGGATGAGCAGGGGGTCCTACGAGCAGTACTTC CAWMSRGSYEQYF
NA NA TRBJ2-1 12 TRBV29-1 TGCAGCGCTGGGAGGCAGACAAATGAGCAGTTCTTC CSAGRQTNEQFF
NA few TRBJ1-6 15 TRBV4-2 TGTGCCAGCAGCCAAGGGGCAGGGGAAGGTTCACCCCTCCACTTT CASSQGAGEGSPLHF
NA NA TRBJ1-5 16 TRBV27 TGTGCCAGCAGTTCCCGTGCAGGACAACTAAATCAGCCCCAGCATTTT CASSSRAGQLNQPQHF
TRBD1 few TRBJ2-7 15 TRBV7-8 TGTGCCAGCAGCGTGGGACAGGGTGGCCCCTACGAGCAGTACTTC CASSVGQGGPYEQYF
NA NA TRBJ1-2 12 TRBV6-1 TGTGCCAGCAGTCAAGGGTGGAGCGGCTACACCTTC CASSQGWSGYTF
TRBD1 NA TRBJ1-2 14 TRBV28 TGTGCCAGCTGGGACAGGGGGCGCGCGTATGGCTACACCTTC CASWDRGRAYGYTF
TRBD2 NA TRBJ2-1 15 TRBV30 TGTGCCTGGAGGATAGCGGGAGGCCCGCCTAGTGAGCAGTTCTTC CAWRIAGGPPSEQFF
NA NA TRBJ1-1 16 TRBV4-1 TGCGCCAGCAGCCAAGAAAGATTGACAGCCATCGCTGAAGCTTTCTTT CASSQERLTAIAEAFF
NA NA TRBJ1-1 15 TRBV18 TGTGCCAGCTCACCCCCAGGGTTTTTTCTCACTGAAGCTTTCTTT CASSPPGFFLTEAFF
NA NA TRBJ2-4 13 TRBV28 TGTGCCAGCATGGAAGGGGGCAAAAACATTCAGTACTTC CASMEGGKNIQYF
NA once TRBJ2-7 13 TRBV11-1 TGTGCCAGCAGCTTTATACAGGGTGTAGAGCAGTACTTC CASSFIQGVEQYF
TRBD1 once TRBJ2-1 14 TRBV4-3 TGCGCCAGCAGCCCGGACAGGGGGGACAATGAGCAGTTCTTC CASSPDRGDNEQFF
NA few TRBJ1-2 12 TRBV5-4 TGTGCCAGCTATACAGGGAGCGGTGGCTACACCTTC CASYTGSGGYTF
TRBD1 NA TRBJ2-4 15 TRBV18 TGTGCCAGCTCACCACCAACAGGGGGCAGTGACATTCAGTACTTC CASSPPTGGSDIQYF
NA NA TRBJ1-1 17 TRBV1 TGCACCAGCAGCCAACTCATGTCAGGGGGCCCGAACACTGAAGCTTTCTTT CTSSQLMSGGPNTEAFF
NA NA TRBJ2-7 14 TRBV4-3 TGCGCCAGCAGCCAAGAGGAGGGTTCCTACGAGCAGTACTTC CASSQEEGSYEQYF
NA once TRBJ1-4 13 TRBV18 TGTGCCAGCTCACCAGACAGAAATGAAAAACTGTTTTTT CASSPDRNEKLFF
TRBD1 NA TRBJ1-1 15 TRBV6-1 TGTGCCAGCAGTGTAAGGACAGGGGGCCACACTGAAGCTTTCTTT CASSVRTGGHTEAFF
NA NA TRBJ1-6 15 TRBV7-9 TGTGCCAGCAGCTTCCTTCAGGGGAATAATTCACCCCTCCACTTT CASSFLQGNNSPLHF
TRBD1 once TRBJ2-3 18 TRBV7-3 TGTGCCAGCAGCTCAGTCCGACCGGGACAGGCTAGCACAGATACGCAGTATTTT CASSSVRPGQASTDTQYF
TRBD1 NA TRBJ1-5 14 TRBV18 TGTGCCAGCTCACGCGGACAGGGGAATCTCCCCCAGCATTTT CASSRGQGNLPQHF
TRBD2 NA TRBJ2-2 15 TRBV6-5 TGTGCCAGCAGGACAGCTAGCGGGAGCCCCGGGGAGCTGTTTTTT CASRTASGSPGELFF
TRBD1 NA TRBJ1-1 13 TRBV7-9 TGTGCCAGCAGCGCGAGACAGGGAACTGAAGCTTTCTTT CASSARQGTEAFF
TRBD2 NA TRBJ2-3 17 TRBV11-3 TGTGCCAGCAGCCCACGACTAGCGGGGGGGCGGGCAGATACGCAGTATTTT CASSPRLAGGRADTQYF
TRBD1 NA TRBJ1-2 17 TRBV28 TGTGCCAGCAGACGCTTCTCCGGGACAGGGACCAGCTATGGCTACACCTTC CASRRFSGTGTSYGYTF
TRBD1 NA TRBJ1-3 16 TRBV5-1 TGCGCCAGCAGCTCATTAGGACAGGGGTTTGGAAACACCATATATTTT CASSSLGQGFGNTIYF
NA NA TRBJ1-1 13 TRBV6-5 TGTGCCAGCAGTTACCAGGTGAACACTGAAGCTTTCTTT CASSYQVNTEAFF
TRBD1 NA TRBJ2-3 11 TRBV7-2 TGTGCCAGCAGCTCCCGGGACAGGCAGTATTTT CASSSRDRQYF
NA NA TRBJ1-2 14 TRBV7-2 TGTGCCAGCAGCCCCGGGGTATTTAACTATGGCTACACCTTC CASSPGVFNYGYTF
TRBD1 NA TRBJ2-2 14 TRBV9 TGTGCCAGCAGCGGTAAGACAGGGGGCGGGGAGCTGTTTTTT CASSGKTGGGELFF
TRBD2 once TRBJ2-3 17 TRBV7-3 TGTGCCAGCAGCTTAGAGGCTAGCGGGAGGGACACAGATACGCAGTATTTT CASSLEASGRDTDTQYF
NA NA TRBJ1-1 14 TRBV28 TGTGCCAGCGGCCGGATGGGGCGGAACACTGAAGCTTTCTTT CASGRMGRNTEAFF
NA NA TRBJ2-5 16 TRBV7-2 TGTGCCAGCAGCCCCGGGGGACAGCCCTTGGGAGAGACCCAGTACTTC CASSPGGQPLGETQYF
NA NA TRBJ1-6 16 TRBV7-9 TGTGCCAGCAGCTTGGACAGAAGCTCCTATAATTCACCCCTCCACTTT CASSLDRSSYNSPLHF
TRBD2 NA TRBJ2-5 13 TRBV5-1 TGCGCCAGCAGCCCTGGCGGGGGAGAGACCCAGTACTTC CASSPGGGETQYF